This TCR beta chain was documented in a study of blood T cell repertoires in COVID-19. The V and J ends lost 3 bases and 7 bases respectively, with 24 bases between them. Germline V CDR1 and CDR2: LGHDT, YNNKEL (reference sequence). The CDR3 has 17 residues. Only in-frame clones appear in the TCRdb table, and some are missing; sequencing was by immunoSEQ multiplex PCR. The sample yields 110,000 or so clones, 85% seen once. This TCR was sampled from a woman between 55 and 75 years old with COVID-19, enrolled during active disease. Source material: peripheral blood. V is TRBV3-1 (or the pseudogene TRBV3-2) and J is TRBJ1-1, with D unclear. The chain's CDR3 is CASSQYTGSFPRVEAFF. CDR3 coding DNA: TGTGCCAGCAGCCAGTATACCGGGTCCTTTCCGCGGGTTGAAGCTTTCTTT.